The 20 T cell receptor beta chains reported below all come from one sample, sequenced in a study of blood T cell repertoires in COVID-19. The repertoire was sequenced with immunoSEQ multiplex PCR; TCRdb's copy has only in-frame clones and lacks some. The sample shows 140,000 to 150,000 clones, approximately 87% of them seen only once. Material for sequencing was PBMCs or T cells enriched from blood (not recorded which). These TCRs come from a woman aged 25 to 39 with acute COVID-19.

The V call is TRBV28, the J call TRBJ2-7; 10 bases align to TRBD2. Germline V gives CDR1 MDHEN, CDR2 SYDVKM. The trim removed 7 bases at V and 6 bases at J, leaving 12 bases unmatched. CDR3 length: 15 amino acids. CDR3 protein: CASTAASGRWAEQYF. CDR3 in DNA: TGTGCCAGCACCGCGGCTAGCGGGAGATGGGCCGAGCAGTACTTC.

The chain is built from TRBV5-6 and TRBJ2-5, with 8 bases lining up with TRBD2. Losses at the gene ends were 6 bases for V and 3 bases for J; bases not matched to a gene: 7. The CDR3 spans 14 residues. The germline CDR1 and CDR2 sequences are SGHDT and YYEEEE. The CDR3 DNA follows: TGTGCCAGCAACCAACCGGGAGGGGAAGAGACCCAGTACTTC. This translates into CASNQPGGEETQYF.

The chain links TRBV18 to TRBJ2-4; weak D call: TRBD2 (6 bases). The CDR3 length is 16 residues. V shed 0 bases and J shed 3 bases, with 12 bases lying between them. Germline CDR1 and CDR2: KGHSH and LQKENI. DNA for the CDR3: TGTGCCAGCTCACCACCGCGAGGCGGGGACAAAAACATTCAGTACTTC. This codes for CASSPPRGGDKNIQYF.

The rearrangement uses TRBV11-2 and TRBJ2-7, with 7 bases fitting TRBD2. Germline V gives CDR1 SGHAT, CDR2 FQNNGV. The CDR3 is made up of 13 amino acids. V lost 5 bases to trimming and J lost 7 bases; unmatched junction nucleotides: 8. DNA of the CDR3: TGTGCCAGCAGCCCCGGGGAGGGACTTGAGCAGTACTTC. Encoded protein: CASSPGEGLEQYF.

The rearrangement uses TRBV30 and TRBJ1-5; D ambiguous. Germline CDR1 and CDR2: GTSNPN and SVGIG (reference sequence). The CDR3 runs to 13 residues. Trimming removed 0 bases at V and 4 bases at J, with 7 bases between. The DNA for the CDR3 is TGTGCCTGGAGTGTTGAGGGAAATCAGCCCCAGCATTTT. Translated, it gives CAWSVEGNQPQHF.

The V call is TRBV18, the J call TRBJ2-1, with D possibly being TRBD2 (5 bases). This CDR3 comprises 15 residues. With 1 base removed from V and 6 bases from J, the gap between germline ends came to 13 bases. Germline loops: CDR1 KGHSH, CDR2 LQKENI. The CDR3 bases are TGTGCCAGCTCACCACTAGCTCTAGCTGGCAATGAGCAGTTCTTC. Translated, it gives CASSPLALAGNEQFF.

The chain has TRBV19 and TRBJ2-5, with TRBD2 matching 11 bases. V shed 9 bases, J shed 5 bases, and the junction held 14 bases outside the gene matches. Germline values: CDR1 LNHDA, CDR2 SQIVND (reference sequence). The CDR3 length is 16 residues. CDR3 sequence reads: CASRFTWTSGPETQYF. For the CDR3, the DNA is TGTGCCAGCCGATTCACCTGGACTAGCGGGCCGGAGACCCAGTACTTC.

The DNA for the CDR3 is TGTGCCAGCAGTTTAGGAGGTCTCTCCTACGAGCAGTACTTC. Translating it yields CASSLGGLSYEQYF. J is TRBJ2-7 and V is TRBV27, with a possible D match to TRBD2 (5 bases). Deletions cut 2 bases from V and 0 bases from J, with 8 bases between. In germline, CDR1 is MNHEY, CDR2 SMNVEV (reference sequence). This CDR3 contains 14 residues.

The J gene is TRBJ1-2, the V gene TRBV29-1; tentatively, D is TRBD1 (5 bases). CDR3 length: 15 residues. Trimming took off 0 bases at V and 5 bases at J, with 16 bases between the two ends. The V gene's germline CDR1 is SQVTM and CDR2 ANQGSEA. The CDR3 reads CSVEDTGREEYGYTF. The CDR3 DNA follows: TGCAGCGTTGAAGATACGGGCAGGGAAGAGTATGGCTACACCTTC.

This chain joins TRBV5-1 and TRBJ2-7, with a weak D call TRBD1 (5 bases). V was shortened by 2 bases and J by 3 bases, with 9 bases between the two germline ends. This CDR3 contains 13 residues. Germline lookup yields CDR1 SGHRS and CDR2 YFSETQ. The CDR3 nucleotides are TGCGCCAGCAGCTTACAGGAGAACTACGAGCAGTACTTC. It codes for CASSLQENYEQYF.

V is TRBV12-3 or TRBV12-4 and J is TRBJ1-6; 10 nucleotides agree with TRBD1. This CDR3 has 13 residues. V dropped 5 bases and J dropped 10; count of bases not matched to a gene: 2. CDR3 sequence: CASSGTGESPLHF. CDR3 coding DNA: TGTGCCAGCAGTGGGACAGGGGAATCACCCCTCCACTTT.

The rearrangement links TRBV2 to TRBJ2-3; TRBD2 matches 12 bases. Losses at the gene ends were 6 bases for V and 3 bases for J; bases not matched to a gene: 4. Looked up from germline, CDR1 is SNHLY and CDR2 is FYNNEI. This CDR3 contains 15 residues. DNA of the CDR3: TGTGCCAGCAGGCGACTAGCGGGGGTGACAGATACGCAGTATTTT. Amino acids: CASRRLAGVTDTQYF. The full variable domain, in which reference TRBV2 and TRBJ2-3 provide the parts outside the CDR3, is EPEVTQTPSHQVTQMGQEVILRCVPISNHLYFYWYRQILGQKVEFLVSFYNNEISEKSEIFDDQFSVERPDGSNFTLKIRSTKLEDSAMYFCASRRLAGVTDTQYFGPGTRLTVL.

The rearrangement joins TRBV11-2 to TRBJ1-1; D unclear. The germline V gene has CDR1 SGHAT and CDR2 FQNNGV. The CDR3 covers 13 residues. V was shortened by 2 bases and J by 1 base, with 5 bases between the two germline ends. The CDR3 region is CASSLSRNTEAFF. The CDR3 region has the DNA TGTGCCAGCAGCTTATCGAGGAACACTGAAGCTTTCTTT.

The chain carries TRBV6-4 and TRBJ2-1; tentative D call: TRBD1 (6 bases). Trimming pared 0 bases from V and 3 bases from J, leaving 6 bases between. There are 14 residues in the CDR3. Looked up from germline, CDR1 is MRHNA and CDR2 is SNTAGT. The CDR3 here is CASSDSQGYNEQFF. Here the CDR3 DNA reads TGTGCCAGCAGTGACTCACAGGGCTACAATGAGCAGTTCTTC.

This chain uses TRBV13 with TRBJ2-3, with 13 bases matching TRBD2. Germline CDR1 PRHDT, CDR2 FYEKMQ (reference sequence). This CDR3 has 17 residues. Trimming removed 5 bases from V and 2 bases from J; junction bases left unmatched: 7. The CDR3 DNA follows: TGTGCCAGCAGCCCCCATGGACTAGCGGGGGCCACAGATACGCAGTATTTT. This translates into CASSPHGLAGATDTQYF.

This chain joins TRBV25-1 and TRBJ1-2, with a possible D match to TRBD1 (6 bases). V gave up 5 bases and J gave up 3 bases, with 10 bases separating them. This CDR3 has 13 residues. In germline, CDR1 is MGHDK, CDR2 SYGVNS. The CDR3: CASSLGAYYGYTF. The CDR3 bases are TGTGCCAGCAGTTTGGGGGCTTACTATGGCTACACCTTC.

A few counts support this clone. The rearrangement links TRBV7-2 to TRBJ2-2; the match to TRBD2 covers 8 bases. Germline CDR1 and CDR2: SGHTA and FQGNSA. The CDR3 length is 14 residues. Trimming took 5 bases from V and 9 from J; bases not matched to a gene: 8. The CDR3 region is CASSPGGLVWELFF. The CDR3 DNA follows: TGTGCCAGCAGCCCGGGAGGGTTGGTCTGGGAGCTGTTTTTT. Full variable domain (outside the CDR3, taken from reference TRBV7-2 and TRBJ2-2): GAGVSQSPSNKVTEKGKDVELRCDPISGHTALYWYRQSLGQGLEFLIYFQGNSAPDKSGLPSDRFSAERTGGSVSTLTIQRTQQEDSAVYLCASSPGGLVWELFFGEGSRLTVL.

The chain joins TRBV5-4 to TRBJ2-1, with a tentative D call TRBD2 (6 bases). CDR1 SGHNT and CDR2 YYREEE come from the germline V gene (reference sequence). Trimming took off 4 bases at V and 0 bases at J, with 14 bases between the two ends. The CDR3 totals 16 residues. The CDR3 DNA reads TGTGCCAGCAGCCCCCGGGACTCACACTCCTACAATGAGCAGTTCTTC. The encoded protein is CASSPRDSHSYNEQFF. Full variable domain (missing parts from reference TRBV5-4 and TRBJ2-1): ETGVTQSPTHLIKTRGQQVTLRCSSQSGHNTVSWYQQALGQGPQFIFQYYREEENGRGNFPPRFSGLQFPNYSSELNVNALELDDSALYLCASSPRDSHSYNEQFFGPGTRLTVL.

V gene TRBV27 combines with J gene TRBJ2-3; TRBD2 agrees at 9 bases. CDR3 length: 14 residues. V was clipped by 5 bases and J by 7 bases; unmatched bases: 7. The germline CDR1 and CDR2 sequences are MNHEY and SMNVEV (reference sequence). The CDR3 nucleotides are TGTGCCAGCAGTCCTAAGCGGGAGGAAAATACGCAGTATTTT. Its translation: CASSPKREENTQYF.

The chain joins TRBV19 to TRBJ2-2; 7 nucleotides agree with TRBD1. This CDR3 spans 15 amino acids. Germline CDR1 reads LNHDA; CDR2 reads SQIVND (reference sequence). Losses at the gene ends were 3 bases for V and 5 bases for J; bases not matched to a gene: 6. The CDR3 here is CASSMTGFRTGELFF. The CDR3 coding sequence is TGTGCCAGTAGTATGACAGGGTTTCGTACCGGGGAGCTGTTTTTT.